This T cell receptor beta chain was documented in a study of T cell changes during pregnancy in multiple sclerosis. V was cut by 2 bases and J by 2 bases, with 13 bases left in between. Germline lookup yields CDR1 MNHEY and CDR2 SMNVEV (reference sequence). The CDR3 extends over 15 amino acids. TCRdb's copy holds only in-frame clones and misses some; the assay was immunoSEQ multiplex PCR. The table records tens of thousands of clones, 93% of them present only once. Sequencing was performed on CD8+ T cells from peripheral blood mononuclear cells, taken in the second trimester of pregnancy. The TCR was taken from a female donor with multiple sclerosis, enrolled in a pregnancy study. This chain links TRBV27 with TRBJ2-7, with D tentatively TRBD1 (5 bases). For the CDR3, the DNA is TGTGCCAGCAGTTTAGAACCTAGGGGCACCTACGAGCAGTACTTC. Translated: CASSLEPRGTYEQYF.